This passage covers 20 T cell receptor beta chains from one sample sequenced in a study of neurological immune-mediated disorders. TCRdb used MiXCR to reprocess the 5' RACE reads, holding one entry per CDR3 protein. The table has about 65,000 distinct CDR3 sequences, 3.5% to 5% seen once. The sample comprised PBMCs. The receptors here all came from a man aged 50-60 years with multiple sclerosis.

This clonotype was counted between two and nine times. This chain uses TRBV5-6 with TRBJ2-3; maybe TRBD1 (5 bases). The ends were cut back, 1 base at V and 2 bases at J, with 11 bases in the middle. CDR3 size: 15 residues. Looked up from germline, CDR1 is SGHDT and CDR2 is YYEEEE. This CDR3 reads CASSLYGQITDTQYF. The CDR3 DNA reads TGTGCCAGCAGCTTGTATGGACAAATCACAGATACGCAGTATTTT.

This clonotype was observed many times. The chain recombines TRBV5-1 with TRBJ2-7; 9 positions agree with TRBD1. Germline CDR1 is SGHRS and CDR2 is YFSETQ. The CDR3 covers 14 residues. With V trimmed by 2 bases and J by 3 bases, 3 bases remained unmatched. This CDR3 is CASSFSGQGYEQYV. CDR3 nucleotides: TGCGCCAGCAGCTTCTCGGGACAGGGCTACGAGCAGTACGTC.

This clonotype was detected ten times or more. The chain has TRBV24-1 and TRBJ2-2, with 8 bases aligning to TRBD1. The CDR3 length is 16 residues. Germline V lookup: CDR1 KGHDR, CDR2 SFDVKD. V gave up 3 bases and J gave up 2 bases; unmatched junction bases: 4. CDR3 region: CATSDPGQGNTGELFF. Written as DNA, the CDR3 is TGTGCCACCAGTGATCCCGGACAGGGAAACACCGGGGAGCTGTTTTTT.

This clonotype was picked up many times. This chain joins TRBV5-5 and TRBJ2-3, with D possibly TRBD2 on 6 matching bases. Germline values: CDR1 SGHKS, CDR2 YYEKEE (reference sequence). Between the trimmed V and J ends, which lost 0 bases and 0 bases, there was a span of 11 bases. This CDR3 has 16 amino acids. In nucleotides, the CDR3 is TGTGCCAGCAGCTTGGGTAGCGGTACTAGCACAGATACGCAGTATTTT. Translation gives CASSLGSGTSTDTQYF.

This clonotype was found many times. The V gene is TRBV2, the J gene TRBJ1-5; 7 bases agree with TRBD1. Germline trimming cut 7 bases from V and 4 bases from J; bases unmatched to any gene: 7. CDR3 length: 14 residues. The germline V gene has CDR1 SNHLY and CDR2 FYNNEI. CDR3 DNA sequence: TGTGCCAGCACTTTGACAGGGCAAAATCAGCCCCAGCATTTT. Amino acids: CASTLTGQNQPQHF.

This clonotype was picked up many times. The genes are TRBV29-1 and TRBJ2-1; maybe TRBD1 (5 bases). The germline V and J ends were trimmed by 6 bases and 9 bases, with 12 bases remaining between them. There are 11 residues in the CDR3. CDR1 and CDR2 (germline): SQVTM, ANQGSEA. CDR3 in amino acids: CSVQGLPEQFF. The CDR3 DNA sequence: TGCAGCGTCCAGGGTCTGCCTGAGCAGTTCTTC.

This clonotype was counted ten times or more. The rearrangement joins TRBV25-1 to TRBJ2-7, with D perhaps being TRBD1 or TRBD2 (6 bases each). Trimming pared 1 base from V and 7 bases from J, leaving 11 bases between. Looked up from germline, CDR1 is MGHDK and CDR2 is SYGVNS. CDR3 length equals 13 residues. The CDR3 sequence: CASSEWGAGEQYF. As DNA, the CDR3 is TGTGCCAGCAGTGAATGGGGGGCTGGGGAGCAGTACTTC.

This clonotype was detected a few times. V gene TRBV5-1 combines with J gene TRBJ2-2; 10 bases map to TRBD1. Germline V gene sequence: CDR1 SGHRS, CDR2 YFSETQ. The J segment lost 1 base and the V segment lost 1 base, leaving 13 bases of the junction unmatched. This CDR3 spans 20 amino acids. CDR3 in DNA: TGCGCCAGCAGCTTGCCCGGCGACAGGGGGCTCCTAATGAACACCGGGGAGCTGTTTTTT. Protein: CASSLPGDRGLLMNTGELFF.

Ten or more counts support this clonotype. The J gene is TRBJ1-6, the V gene TRBV20-1; TRBD1 aligns across 9 bases. V was pared by 5 bases and J by 9 bases, with 11 bases of the junction left unmatched. Germline V gene data show CDR1 as DFQATT and CDR2 as SNEGSKA (reference sequence). The CDR3 is made up of 15 amino acids. In DNA, the CDR3 is TGCAGTGCTTCCTCGCAGGGGACAGGGCGTTCACCCCTCCACTTT. Translated: CSASSQGTGRSPLHF.

In its sample, this clonotype was seen a few times. A much larger clone differs from this one at a single base, so this may be a read error. The chain links TRBV3-1 to TRBJ1-1; D is unresolved. The length of the CDR3 is 14 residues. CDR1 is LGHDT and CDR2 is YNNKEL in the germline V gene (reference sequence). The V and J ends lost 5 bases and 1 base respectively, with 11 bases between them. In DNA form, the CDR3 reads TGTGCCAGCAGCACCCGAAAGAGGAACACTGAAGCTTTCTTT. It encodes CASSTRKRNTEAFF.

This clonotype appeared many times. This chain links TRBV6-5 with TRBJ2-7, with 7 bases aligning to TRBD1. In germline, CDR1 is MNHEY, CDR2 SVGAGI. This CDR3 is 15 amino acids long. The ends lost 5 bases at V and 3 bases at J; junction bases unmatched: 10. This chain's CDR3 is CASSPGTDLYYEQYF. The DNA of the CDR3 is TGTGCCAGCAGTCCCGGGACAGATCTTTACTACGAGCAGTACTTC.

Many counts were recorded for this clonotype. The gene calls are TRBV28 and TRBJ2-2; tentative D call: TRBD1 (5 bases). The germline V gene encodes CDR1 MDHEN and CDR2 SYDVKM. V was pared by 3 bases and J by 0 bases, with 11 bases between. The CDR3 extends over 16 amino acids. The CDR3: CASSFFSRANTGELFF. The CDR3 region has the DNA TGTGCCAGCAGTTTTTTTAGCAGGGCGAACACCGGGGAGCTGTTTTTT.

The chain links TRBV19 to TRBJ1-2; 11 nucleotides agree with TRBD1. Germline V gene sequence: CDR1 LNHDA, CDR2 SQIVND (reference sequence). This CDR3 is 15 amino acids long. The V and J ends lost 3 bases and 6 bases, in that order; junction bases with no gene match: 6. CDR3 sequence: CASSIMDRGRNGYTF. The DNA for the CDR3 is TGTGCCAGTAGTATCATGGACAGGGGGCGGAATGGCTACACCTTC.

This clonotype has just a few counts. This chain connects TRBV20-1 to TRBJ2-7; D gene uncertain. CDR3 size: 13 residues. V dropped 0 bases and J dropped 2 bases, with 8 bases sitting between them. Germline V CDR1 and CDR2: DFQATT, SNEGSKA (reference sequence). This CDR3 is CSARDGVTYEQYV. CDR3 DNA sequence: TGCAGTGCTAGAGATGGAGTGACCTACGAGCAGTACGTC.

V gene TRBV20-1 combines with J gene TRBJ1-1; 10 nucleotides agree with TRBD1. This CDR3 is 17 amino acids long. CDR1 and CDR2 (germline): DFQATT, SNEGSKA (reference sequence). V lost 4 bases and J lost 6; bases outside the gene matches: 17. Written as DNA, the CDR3 is TGCAGTGCTAAAATAGCATGGACAGGGGGGATTAGCGCTGAAGCTTTCTTT. Protein sequence: CSAKIAWTGGISAEAFF.

Ten or more counts support this clonotype. This sequence joins TRBV12-3 or TRBV12-4 and TRBJ2-7, with TRBD2 matching 13 bases. The CDR3 consists of 15 residues. V lost 5 bases and J lost 2; bases outside the gene matches: 3. The CDR3 sequence is CASSVTSGGAYEQYF. The CDR3 coding sequence is TGTGCCAGCAGTGTAACTAGCGGGGGGGCCTACGAGCAGTACTTC.

The rearrangement links TRBV7-9 to TRBJ2-7; no definite D call. The V end lost 5 bases, the J end lost 3 bases, and 8 bases lay between the germline ends. The CDR3 runs 12 residues. The germline V gene encodes CDR1 SEHNR and CDR2 FQNEAQ (reference sequence). CDR3 sequence: CASSPSLYEQYF. CDR3 coding DNA: TGTGCCAGCAGCCCCTCCCTCTACGAGCAGTACTTC. The full variable domain, completed using reference TRBV7-9 and TRBJ2-7, is DTGVSQNPRHKITKRGQNVTFRCDPISEHNRLYWYRQTLGQGPEFLTYFQNEAQLEKSRLLSDRFSAERPKGSFSTLEIQRTEQGDSAMYLCASSPSLYEQYFGPGTRLTVT.

This clonotype came up many times. This chain links TRBV19 with TRBJ1-1, with D unclear. CDR1 is LNHDA, CDR2 SQIVND, per germline (reference sequence). V gave up 7 bases and J gave up 1 base, with 13 bases separating them. CDR3 size: 14 residues. CDR3 region: CASTRRRRNTEAFF. CDR3 coding DNA: TGTGCCAGTACTCGGCGGCGAAGGAACACTGAAGCTTTCTTT.

This clonotype has ten or more counts. The chain has TRBV12-3 or TRBV12-4 and TRBJ2-5; TRBD2 agrees at 14 bases. V trimming: 4 bases; J trimming: 2 bases; junction bases outside the gene matches: 3. The CDR3 consists of 16 residues. CDR3 region: CASSYGTSGGQETQYF. The DNA for the CDR3 is TGTGCCAGCAGTTATGGGACTAGCGGGGGACAAGAGACCCAGTACTTC.

This clonotype was counted ten times or more. The J gene is TRBJ2-1, the V gene TRBV18; 7 nucleotides agree with TRBD2. CDR1 is KGHSH, CDR2 LQKENI, per germline. This CDR3 has 19 residues. V lost 3 bases and J lost 0; bases outside the gene matches: 14. This chain's CDR3 is CASSPQTIRGGSSYNEQFF. The CDR3 nucleotides read TGTGCCAGCTCACCTCAAACCATCCGCGGGGGTAGCTCCTACAATGAGCAGTTCTTC.